The present entry profiles one TCR beta chain with its context. This record belongs to a study of blood T cell repertoires in COVID-19. The wider study: Spain, Italy and the United States supplied samples that represented acute and convalescent COVID-19. From T cells, B-cell-depleted T cells, or PBMCs came the material, which was cDNA or gDNA.

In the study's own analysis: Estimated nucleated cell counts came from reference gene primer amplification. Using immunoSEQ multiplex PCR, the repertoire was profiled, and TCRdb retains in-frame clones only, with some absent. V, J and clone size derive from that table, while D and trimming were established from the DNA sequence. The data show 200,000 to 250,000 clones, approximately 78% seen once. The sequenced sample was peripheral blood. The receptor's source is a woman in her 40s with acute or convalescent COVID-19.

In DNA, the CDR3 is TGTGCCAGCAGCTTAGATCCGGGACAGCTGGGAGCTAACTATGGCTACACCTTC. Its protein is CASSLDPGQLGANYGYTF. The chain recombines TRBV11-2 with TRBJ1-2; 7 nucleotides agree with TRBD1. In germline, CDR1 is SGHAT, CDR2 FQNNGV. V shed 0 bases, J shed 0 bases, and the junction held 10 bases outside the gene matches. CDR3 length equals 18 residues.